By share of the sample, the clone carrying this T cell receptor (beta chain) is large (0.1 to 1%). Germline V gives CDR1 MNHEY, CDR2 SMNVEV (reference sequence). The CDR3 length is 16 residues. V was trimmed by 0 bases and J by 7 bases, leaving 18 bases between them. This specimen comes from a study of patients and donors after allogeneic stem cell transplantation. TCRdb used MiXCR to reprocess the RT-PCR reads, holding one entry per CDR3 protein. The table lists 400 or so distinct CDR3 sequences, 1.2% of them singletons, with roughly 18% in the top ten. The sequence was collected from a human donor who was either an allogeneic HSCT recipient or a stem cell or donor lymphocyte infusion donor (not recorded which). It is not recorded whose cells these are; they may come from a transplant donor. The specimen sequenced was blood, either unsorted or a sorted T cell fraction (not recorded which). The chain recombines TRBV27 with TRBJ2-5; D perhaps matches TRBD1 (5 bases). DNA of the CDR3: TGTGCCAGCAGTTTATCGGTGACAGCGAATGGCGGGACCCAGTACTTC. This sequence encodes CASSLSVTANGGTQYF.